The clone carrying this T cell receptor (beta chain) occurred a few times. The CDR3 consists of 13 residues. V was pared by 5 bases and J by 3 bases, with 8 bases between. Germline loops: CDR1 LGHNT, CDR2 FRNRAP. Assay: immunoSEQ multiplex PCR; the TCRdb copy retains only in-frame clones and omits some. The sample includes approximately 75,000 clones, more than 80% of them seen just once. The sample is drawn from a study of technical replicates of blood from a handful of donors. The J gene is TRBJ1-5, the V gene TRBV12-5; maybe TRBD1 (5 bases). This clonotype was sampled from a human donor in good health. Some clones in this sample may be carry-over from other donors' samples. The specimen was PBMCs. DNA for the CDR3: TGTGCTAGTGGTCTGGACAACAATCAGCCCCAGCATTTT. Translating it yields CASGLDNNQPQHF.